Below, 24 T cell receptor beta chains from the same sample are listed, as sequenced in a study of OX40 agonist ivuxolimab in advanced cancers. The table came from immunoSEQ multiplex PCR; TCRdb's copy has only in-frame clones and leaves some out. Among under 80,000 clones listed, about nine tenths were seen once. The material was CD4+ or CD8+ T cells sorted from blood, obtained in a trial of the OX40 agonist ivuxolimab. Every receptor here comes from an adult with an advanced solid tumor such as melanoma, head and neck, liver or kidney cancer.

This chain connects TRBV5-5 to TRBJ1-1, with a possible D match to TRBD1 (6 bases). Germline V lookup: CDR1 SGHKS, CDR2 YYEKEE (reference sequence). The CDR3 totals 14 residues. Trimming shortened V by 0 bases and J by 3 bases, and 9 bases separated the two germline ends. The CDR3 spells CASSLVGGHTEAFF. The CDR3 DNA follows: TGTGCCAGCAGCTTGGTAGGGGGGCACACTGAAGCTTTCTTT.

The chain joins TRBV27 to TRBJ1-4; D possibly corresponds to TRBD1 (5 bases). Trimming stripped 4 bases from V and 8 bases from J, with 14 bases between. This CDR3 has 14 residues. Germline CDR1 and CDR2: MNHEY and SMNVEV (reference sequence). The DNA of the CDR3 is TGTGCCAGCAGTTCTACAAGGGGTGGGGAAAAACTGTTTTTT. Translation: CASSSTRGGEKLFF. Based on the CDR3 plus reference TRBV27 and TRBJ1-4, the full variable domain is EAQVTQNPRYLITVTGKKLTVTCSQNMNHEYMSWYRQDPGLGLRQIYYSMNVEVTDKGDVPEGYKVSRKEKRNFPLILESPSPNQTSLYFCASSSTRGGEKLFFGSGTQLSVL.

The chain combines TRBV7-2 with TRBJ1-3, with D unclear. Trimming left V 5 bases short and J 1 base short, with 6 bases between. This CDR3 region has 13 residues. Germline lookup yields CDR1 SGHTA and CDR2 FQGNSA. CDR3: CASSRRSGNTIYF. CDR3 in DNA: TGTGCCAGCAGCAGAAGATCTGGAAACACCATATATTTT.

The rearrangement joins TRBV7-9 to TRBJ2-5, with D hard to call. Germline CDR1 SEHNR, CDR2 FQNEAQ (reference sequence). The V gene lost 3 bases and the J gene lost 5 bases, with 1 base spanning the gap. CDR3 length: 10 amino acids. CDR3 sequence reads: CASSLETQYF. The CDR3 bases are TGTGCCAGCAGCTTGGAGACCCAGTACTTC.

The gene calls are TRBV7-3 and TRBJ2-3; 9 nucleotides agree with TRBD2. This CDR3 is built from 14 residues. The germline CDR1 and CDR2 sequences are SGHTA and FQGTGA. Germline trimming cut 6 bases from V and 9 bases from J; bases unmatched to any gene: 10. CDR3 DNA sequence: TGTGCCAGCAGTCAAGGTGGGACTAGCTCAACGCAGTATTTT. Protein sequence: CASSQGGTSSTQYF.

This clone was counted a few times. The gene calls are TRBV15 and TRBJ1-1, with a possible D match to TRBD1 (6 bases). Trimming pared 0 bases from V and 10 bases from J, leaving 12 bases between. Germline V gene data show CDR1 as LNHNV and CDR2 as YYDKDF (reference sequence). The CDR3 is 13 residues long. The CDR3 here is CATSREPGQGAFF. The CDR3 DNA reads TGTGCCACCAGCAGAGAACCGGGACAAGGAGCTTTCTTT.

CDR3 residues: CASSLAGPGELFF. As DNA, the CDR3 is TGTGCCAGCAGCTTAGCAGGGCCCGGGGAGCTGTTTTTT. The V gene is TRBV11-2, the J gene TRBJ2-2, with D maybe TRBD1 (5 bases). The length of the CDR3 is 13 residues. V was clipped by 1 base and J by 6 bases, with 6 bases between them. Germline lookup yields CDR1 SGHAT and CDR2 FQNNGV.

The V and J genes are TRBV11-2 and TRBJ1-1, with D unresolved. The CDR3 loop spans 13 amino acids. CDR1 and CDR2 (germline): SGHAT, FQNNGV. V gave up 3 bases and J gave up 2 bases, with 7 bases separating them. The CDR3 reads CASSLGINTEAFF. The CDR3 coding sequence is TGTGCCAGCAGCTTGGGAATTAACACTGAAGCTTTCTTT.

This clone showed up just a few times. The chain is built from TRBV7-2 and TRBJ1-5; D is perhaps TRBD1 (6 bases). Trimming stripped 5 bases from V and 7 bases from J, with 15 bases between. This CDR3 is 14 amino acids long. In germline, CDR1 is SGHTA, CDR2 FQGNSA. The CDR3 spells CASSTKGGNQPQHF. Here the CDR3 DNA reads TGTGCCAGCAGCACAAAGGGGGGAAACCAGCCCCAGCATTTT.

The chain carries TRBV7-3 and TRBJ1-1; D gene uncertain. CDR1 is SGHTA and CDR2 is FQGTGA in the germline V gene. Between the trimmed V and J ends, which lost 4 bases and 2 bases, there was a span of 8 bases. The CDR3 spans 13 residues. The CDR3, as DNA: TGTGCCAGCAGCTCGACGGTAAACACTGAAGCTTTCTTT. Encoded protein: CASSSTVNTEAFF. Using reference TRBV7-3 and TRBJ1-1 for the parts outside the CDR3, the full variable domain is GAGVSQTPSNKVTEKGKYVELRCDPISGHTALYWYRQSLGQGPEFLIYFQGTGAADDSGLPNDRFFAVRPEGSVSTLKIQRTERGDSAVYLCASSSTVNTEAFFGQGTRLTVV.

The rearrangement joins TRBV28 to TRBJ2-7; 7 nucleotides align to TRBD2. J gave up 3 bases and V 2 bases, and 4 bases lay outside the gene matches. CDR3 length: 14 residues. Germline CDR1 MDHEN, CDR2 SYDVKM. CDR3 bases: TGTGCCAGCAGTTTAGCGGGGGTCTTCTACGAGCAGTACTTC. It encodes CASSLAGVFYEQYF. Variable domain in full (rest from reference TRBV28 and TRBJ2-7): DVKVTQSSRYLVKRTGEKVFLECVQDMDHENMFWYRQDPGLGLRLIYFSYDVKMKEKGDIPEGYSVSREKKERFSLILESASTNQTSMYLCASSLAGVFYEQYFGPGTRLTVT.

CDR3 loop: CASSVGWVSYNEQFF. CDR3 nucleotides: TGTGCCAGCAGCGTAGGTTGGGTAAGCTACAATGAGCAGTTCTTC. The J gene is TRBJ2-1, the V gene TRBV9; D not certain. The CDR3 covers 15 residues. V lost 0 bases, J lost 3 bases, and 10 bases lay in between. Germline V CDR1 and CDR2: SGDLS, YYNGEE.

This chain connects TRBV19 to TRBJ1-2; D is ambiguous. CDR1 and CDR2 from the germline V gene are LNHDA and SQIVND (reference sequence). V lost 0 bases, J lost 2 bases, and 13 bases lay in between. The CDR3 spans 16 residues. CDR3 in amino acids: CASSIEGLRGNYGYTF. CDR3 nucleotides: TGTGCCAGTAGTATAGAAGGGCTTCGCGGGAACTATGGCTACACCTTC.

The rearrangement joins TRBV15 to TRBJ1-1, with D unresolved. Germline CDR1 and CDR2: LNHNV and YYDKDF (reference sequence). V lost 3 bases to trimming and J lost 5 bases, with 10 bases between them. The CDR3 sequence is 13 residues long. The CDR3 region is CATSRTTETEAFF. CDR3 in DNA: TGTGCCACCAGCAGGACAACTGAGACTGAAGCTTTCTTT.

Here the CDR3 DNA reads TGTGCCAGCAGCACCTCTCGGACAGGGGGCTACGAGCAGTACTTC. Encoded protein: CASSTSRTGGYEQYF. The chain links TRBV11-2 to TRBJ2-7, with 10 bases that match TRBD1. Germline trimming cut 5 bases from V and 3 bases from J; bases unmatched to any gene: 7. Germline V gene lookup returns CDR1 SGHAT and CDR2 FQNNGV. This CDR3 has 15 amino acids.

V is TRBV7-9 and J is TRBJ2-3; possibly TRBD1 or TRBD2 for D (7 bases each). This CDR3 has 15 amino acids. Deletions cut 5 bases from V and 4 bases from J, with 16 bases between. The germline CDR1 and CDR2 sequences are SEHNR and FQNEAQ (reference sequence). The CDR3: CASSGVGGGADTQYF. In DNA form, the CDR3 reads TGTGCCAGCAGCGGGGTGGGAGGGGGCGCAGATACGCAGTATTTT.

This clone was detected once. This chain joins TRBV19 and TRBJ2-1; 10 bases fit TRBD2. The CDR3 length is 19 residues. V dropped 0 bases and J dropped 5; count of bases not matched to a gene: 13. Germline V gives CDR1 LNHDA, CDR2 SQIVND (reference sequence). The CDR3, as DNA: TGTGCCAGTAGTATAGATCCCCCCTCTCTAGCGGGGGTTGACAATGAGCAGTTCTTC. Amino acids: CASSIDPPSLAGVDNEQFF.

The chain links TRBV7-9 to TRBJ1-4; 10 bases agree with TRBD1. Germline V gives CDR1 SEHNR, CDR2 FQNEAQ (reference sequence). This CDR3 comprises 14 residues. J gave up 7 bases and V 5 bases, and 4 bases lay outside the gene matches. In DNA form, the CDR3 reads TGTGCCAGCAGCAGGACAGGGGGGAGTGAAAAACTGTTTTTT. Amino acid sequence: CASSRTGGSEKLFF.

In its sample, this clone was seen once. In DNA form, the CDR3 reads TGTGCCAGCAGCGTAGGGCGGTTAACGAGCACAGATACGCAGTATTTT. Residues: CASSVGRLTSTDTQYF. V and J are TRBV9 and TRBJ2-3; D call uncertain. The CDR3 has 16 amino acids. V was trimmed by 0 bases and J by 0 bases, leaving 11 bases between them. Germline CDR1 reads SGDLS; CDR2 reads YYNGEE.

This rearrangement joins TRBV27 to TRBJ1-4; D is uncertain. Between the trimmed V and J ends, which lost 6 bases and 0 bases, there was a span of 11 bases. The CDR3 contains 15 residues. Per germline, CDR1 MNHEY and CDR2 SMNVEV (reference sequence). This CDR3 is CASRLGFATNEKLFF. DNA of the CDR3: TGTGCCAGCAGGTTGGGGTTTGCAACTAATGAAAAACTGTTTTTT.

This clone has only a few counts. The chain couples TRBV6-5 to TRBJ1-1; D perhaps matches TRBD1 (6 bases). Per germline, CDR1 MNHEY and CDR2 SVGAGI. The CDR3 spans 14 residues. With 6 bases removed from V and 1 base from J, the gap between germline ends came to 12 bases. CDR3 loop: CASRRQAKNTEAFF. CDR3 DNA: TGTGCCAGCAGGCGACAGGCGAAGAACACTGAAGCTTTCTTT.

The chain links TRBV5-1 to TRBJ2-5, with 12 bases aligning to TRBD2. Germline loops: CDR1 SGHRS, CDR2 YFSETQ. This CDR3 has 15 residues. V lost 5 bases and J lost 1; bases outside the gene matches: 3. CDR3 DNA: TGCGCCAGCAGGACTAGCGGGGGATTCCAAGAGACCCAGTACTTC. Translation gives CASRTSGGFQETQYF.

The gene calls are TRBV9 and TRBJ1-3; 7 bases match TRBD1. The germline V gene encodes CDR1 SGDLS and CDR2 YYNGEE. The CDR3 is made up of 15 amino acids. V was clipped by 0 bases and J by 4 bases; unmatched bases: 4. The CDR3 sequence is CASSVGGQPGNTIYF. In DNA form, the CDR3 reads TGTGCCAGCAGCGTAGGGGGACAGCCGGGAAACACCATATATTTT.

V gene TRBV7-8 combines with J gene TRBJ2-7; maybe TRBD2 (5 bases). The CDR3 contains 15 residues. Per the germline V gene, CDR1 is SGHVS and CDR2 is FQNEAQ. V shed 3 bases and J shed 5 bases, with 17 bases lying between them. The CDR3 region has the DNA TGTGCCAGCAGCTTGGAGACGAGGGCTTCCCACGAGCAGTACTTC. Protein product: CASSLETRASHEQYF.